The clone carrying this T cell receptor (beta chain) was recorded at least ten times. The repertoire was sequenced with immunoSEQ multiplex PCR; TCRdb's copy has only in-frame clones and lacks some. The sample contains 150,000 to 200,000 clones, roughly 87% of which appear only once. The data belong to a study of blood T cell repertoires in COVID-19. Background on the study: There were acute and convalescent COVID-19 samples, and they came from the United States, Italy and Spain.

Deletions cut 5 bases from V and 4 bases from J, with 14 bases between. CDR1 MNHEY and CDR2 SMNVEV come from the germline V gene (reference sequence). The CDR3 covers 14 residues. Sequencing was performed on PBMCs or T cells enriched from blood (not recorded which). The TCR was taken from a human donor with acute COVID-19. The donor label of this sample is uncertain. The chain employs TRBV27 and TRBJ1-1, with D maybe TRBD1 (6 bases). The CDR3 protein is CASSADRIITEAFF. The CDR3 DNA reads TGTGCCAGCAGTGCAGACAGGATTATCACTGAAGCTTTCTTT.